Here is one T cell receptor (beta chain) with its context. The CDR3 spans 14 residues. In germline, CDR1 is ENHRY, CDR2 SYGVKD. Deletions cut 7 bases from V and 5 bases from J, with 17 bases between. This specimen belongs to a study of blood T cell repertoires in COVID-19. Across the whole study: Acute and convalescent COVID-19 specimens originated in the United States, Italy and Spain. T cells, B-cell-depleted T cells, or PBMCs provided the cDNA or gDNA that served as material.

Per the original methods: Amplification with reference gene primers provided the estimates of nucleated cell counts. The assay was immunoSEQ multiplex PCR, and TCRdb's table has in-frame clones only and misses some. V and J calls and clone size are as listed in that table; D and trimming were resolved from the DNA. The table includes roughly 120,000 clones, 60% to 85% detected once. The receptor was derived from a man in his 70s with acute or convalescent COVID-19. V is TRBV10-3 and J is TRBJ1-1, with D possibly matching TRBD1 (6 bases). The sample taken for sequencing was peripheral blood. The CDR3: CAIMVAGGQTEAFF. Written as DNA, the CDR3 is TGTGCCATCATGGTAGCTGGGGGCCAGACTGAAGCTTTCTTT.